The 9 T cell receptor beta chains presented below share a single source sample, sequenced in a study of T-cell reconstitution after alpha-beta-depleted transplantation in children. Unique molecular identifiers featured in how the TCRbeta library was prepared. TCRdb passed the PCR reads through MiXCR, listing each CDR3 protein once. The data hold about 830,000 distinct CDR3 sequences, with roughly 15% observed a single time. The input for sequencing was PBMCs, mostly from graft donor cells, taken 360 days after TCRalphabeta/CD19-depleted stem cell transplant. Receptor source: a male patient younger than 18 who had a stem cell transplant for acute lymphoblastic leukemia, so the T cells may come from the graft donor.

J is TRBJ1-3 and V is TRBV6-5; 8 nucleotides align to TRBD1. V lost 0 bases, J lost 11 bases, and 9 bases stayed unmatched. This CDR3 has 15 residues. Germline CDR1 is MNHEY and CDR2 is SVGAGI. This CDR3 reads CASSYSQGARAAIYF. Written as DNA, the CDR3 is TGTGCCAGCAGTTACTCGCAGGGGGCGAGGGCTGCCATATATTTT.

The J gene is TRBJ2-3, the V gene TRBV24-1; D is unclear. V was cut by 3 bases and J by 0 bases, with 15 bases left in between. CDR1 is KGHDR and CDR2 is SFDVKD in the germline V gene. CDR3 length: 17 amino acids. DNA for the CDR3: TGTGCCACCAGTGATAAACGCCCAGCCTCAAGCACAGATACGCAGTATTTT. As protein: CATSDKRPASSTDTQYF.

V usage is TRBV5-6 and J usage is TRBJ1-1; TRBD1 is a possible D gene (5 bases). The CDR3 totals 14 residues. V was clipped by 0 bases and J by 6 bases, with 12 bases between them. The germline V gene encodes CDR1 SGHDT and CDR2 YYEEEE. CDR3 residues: CASSLGPGGAEAFF. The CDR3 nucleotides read TGTGCCAGCAGCTTGGGTCCCGGGGGTGCTGAAGCTTTCTTT. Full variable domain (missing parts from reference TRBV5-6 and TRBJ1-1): DAGVTQSPTHLIKTRGQQVTLRCSPKSGHDTVSWYQQALGQGPQFIFQYYEEEERQRGNFPDRFSGHQFPNYSSELNVNALLLGDSALYLCASSLGPGGAEAFFGQGTRLTVV.

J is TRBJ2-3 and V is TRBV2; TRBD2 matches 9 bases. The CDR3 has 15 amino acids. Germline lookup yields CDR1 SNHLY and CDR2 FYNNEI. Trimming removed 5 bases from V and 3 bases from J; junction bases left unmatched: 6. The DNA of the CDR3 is TGTGCCAGCAGTTTAGCTAGCGGGATGACAGATACGCAGTATTTT. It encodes CASSLASGMTDTQYF.

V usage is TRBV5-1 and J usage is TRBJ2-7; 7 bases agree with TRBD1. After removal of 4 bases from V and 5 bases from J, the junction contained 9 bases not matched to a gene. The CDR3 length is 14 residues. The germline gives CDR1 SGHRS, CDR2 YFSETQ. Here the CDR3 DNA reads TGCGCCAGCAGCCCCCGACAGGGCTACCACGAGCAGTACTTC. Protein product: CASSPRQGYHEQYF.

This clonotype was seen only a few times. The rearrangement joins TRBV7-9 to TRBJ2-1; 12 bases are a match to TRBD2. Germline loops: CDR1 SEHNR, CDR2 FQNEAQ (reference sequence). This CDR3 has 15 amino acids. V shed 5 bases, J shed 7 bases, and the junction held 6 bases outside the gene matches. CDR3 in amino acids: CASSETSGSRNEQFF. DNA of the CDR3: TGTGCCAGCAGCGAGACTAGCGGGAGTAGAAATGAGCAGTTCTTC.

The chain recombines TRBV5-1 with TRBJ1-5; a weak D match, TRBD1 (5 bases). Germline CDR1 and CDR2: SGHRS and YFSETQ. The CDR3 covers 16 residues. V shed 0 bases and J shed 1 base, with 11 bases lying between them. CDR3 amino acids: CASSLVGGGSNQPQHF. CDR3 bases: TGCGCCAGCAGCTTGGTCGGGGGAGGGAGCAATCAGCCCCAGCATTTT.

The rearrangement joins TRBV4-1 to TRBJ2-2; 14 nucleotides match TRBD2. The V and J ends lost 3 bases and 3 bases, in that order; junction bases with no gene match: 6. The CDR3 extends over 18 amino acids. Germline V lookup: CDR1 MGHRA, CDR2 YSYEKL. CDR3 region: CASSQRPGLAGDTGELFF. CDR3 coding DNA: TGCGCCAGCAGCCAGCGCCCGGGACTAGCGGGAGACACCGGGGAGCTGTTTTTT.

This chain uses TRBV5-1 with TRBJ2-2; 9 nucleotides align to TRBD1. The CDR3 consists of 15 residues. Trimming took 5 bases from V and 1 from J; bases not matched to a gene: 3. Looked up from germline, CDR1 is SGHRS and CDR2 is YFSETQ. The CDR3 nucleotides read TGCGCCAGCAGGGAGGGACAGGGGAACACCGGGGAGCTGTTTTTT. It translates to CASREGQGNTGELFF.